This record looks at one T cell receptor (beta chain) sequence and its context. How the authors handled the data: Reference gene primer amplification gave estimated nucleated cell counts. Profiling relied on immunoSEQ multiplex PCR, and the TCRdb table lists in-frame clones only, not all of them. The V and J calls and clone size were taken over from that table, and D and trimming were inferred from the DNA. The data contain about 180,000 clones, 80% to 90% of them singletons. The sample belongs to a study of blood T cell repertoires in COVID-19. For the study at large: The study drew acute and convalescent COVID-19 samples from the United States, Italy and Spain. The analysed material was cDNA or gDNA that came from T cells, B-cell-depleted T cells, or PBMCs.

The CDR3 runs 16 residues. Germline CDR1 is LNHDA and CDR2 is SQIVND (reference sequence). The V gene lost 9 bases and the J gene lost 0 bases, with 20 bases spanning the gap. This sequence originates from a human donor with active or convalescent COVID-19. The donor label of this sample is uncertain. Sequencing input: peripheral blood. The chain employs TRBV19 and TRBJ1-1, with a tentative D call TRBD1 (6 bases). CDR3 region: CASRTDRIVMNTEAFF. For the CDR3, the DNA is TGTGCCAGCCGAACCGACAGGATTGTTATGAACACTGAAGCTTTCTTT.